The subject of this entry is one TCR beta chain. Its antigen is still unknown. The data stem from a study of OX40 agonist ivuxolimab in advanced cancers. Study background: Patients took ivuxolimab, an agonistic anti-OX40 (CD134) antibody.

Profiled with immunoSEQ multiplex PCR; TCRdb holds only in-frame clones, not every one. Here the sample spans about 30,000 clones, just over 90% being singletons. Study-wide results and caveats: At 0.1 to 3.0 mg/kg and by week 6, CD4+ and CD8+ T cells in the blood had expanded clonally.

Per the germline V gene, CDR1 is MNHEY and CDR2 is SMNVEV (reference sequence). With 5 bases removed from V and 6 bases from J, the gap between germline ends came to 14 bases. The CDR3 is 13 residues long. This chain links TRBV27 with TRBJ2-7; D may be TRBD1 (5 bases). This material consisted of CD4+ or CD8+ T cells sorted from blood, taken in a trial of the OX40 agonist ivuxolimab. This TCR was sampled from an adult with an advanced solid tumor such as melanoma, head and neck, liver or kidney cancer. In nucleotides, the CDR3 is TGTGCCAGCAGTATAGCCCCAGGGCGCGAGCAGTACTTC. Its protein product is CASSIAPGREQYF.